Listed below are T cell receptor beta chains from one sample, sequenced in a study of cytomegalovirus exposure and HLA in healthy donors. Profiled with immunoSEQ multiplex PCR; TCRdb holds only in-frame clones, not every one. The table has about 200,000 clones, under 80% seen once. Material for sequencing was PBMCs. These receptors originate from a girl aged 2-10 years in good health and CMV-seronegative. The CDR3 runs from the conserved cysteine through the conserved F or W. Each record gives: CDR3 DNA, CDR3 protein, J gene, clone size, D gene, V gene. A D gene is named only where the DNA matches it firmly. Size tells how often a clone was seen (once, few, many) or the class of an expanded clone, and some rows leave it out.

CDR3nt: TGTGCCAGCAGCCTCATTGATTTTTACTCGTTGATGTTC
CDR3aa: CASSLIDFYSLMF
j_gene: TRBJ1-2
abundance: few
d_gene: .
v_gene: TRBV7-9

CDR3nt: TGTGCCAGCTCACCATTGGAGTTGAACACTGAAGCTTTCTTT
CDR3aa: CASSPLELNTEAFF
j_gene: TRBJ1-1
abundance: .
d_gene: .
v_gene: TRBV18

CDR3nt: TGTGCCACCCTCAGGGACAGGTCGGACACTGAAGCTTTCTTT
CDR3aa: CATLRDRSDTEAFF
j_gene: TRBJ1-1
abundance: .
d_gene: TRBD1
v_gene: TRBV19

CDR3nt: TGCGCCAGCAGCTCGACAGGGAACACCGGGGAGCTGTTTTTT
CDR3aa: CASSSTGNTGELFF
j_gene: TRBJ2-2
abundance: .
d_gene: .
v_gene: TRBV10-1

CDR3nt: TGTGCCAGCAGTCGGACAGCAGATAGCAATCAGCCCCAGCATTTT
CDR3aa: CASSRTADSNQPQHF
j_gene: TRBJ1-5
abundance: .
d_gene: .
v_gene: TRBV6-5

CDR3nt: TGTGCCAGCAGCTCCGGACTAGCGGGGAGGGGTCGGGATGAGCAGTTCTTC
CDR3aa: CASSSGLAGRGRDEQFF
j_gene: TRBJ2-1
abundance: .
d_gene: TRBD2
v_gene: TRBV5-8

CDR3nt: TGTGCCCTTAGGGGTGTAGGCACTGAAGCTTTCTTT
CDR3aa: CALRGVGTEAFF
j_gene: TRBJ1-1
abundance: .
d_gene: .
v_gene: TRBV6-6

CDR3nt: TGTGCCAGCAGTCTACTCGGCGCGACGAGCGGAGAGACCCAGTACTTC
CDR3aa: CASSLLGATSGETQYF
j_gene: TRBJ2-5
abundance: .
d_gene: .
v_gene: TRBV27

CDR3nt: TGTGCCAGCAGTGAATCCGCTAGCGGGGGGACCACCGGGGAGCTGTTTTTT
CDR3aa: CASSESASGGTTGELFF
j_gene: TRBJ2-2
abundance: few
d_gene: TRBD2
v_gene: TRBV25-1

CDR3nt: TGTGCCAGCAGCTTGTGGGGGGGCAGGGATACGCAGTATTTT
CDR3aa: CASSLWGGRDTQYF
j_gene: TRBJ2-3
abundance: .
d_gene: .
v_gene: TRBV5-4

CDR3nt: TGTGCCAGTAGTGTCCCCCAGACTAGCGGGGCTCCCTACGAGCAGTACTTC
CDR3aa: CASSVPQTSGAPYEQYF
j_gene: TRBJ2-7
abundance: few
d_gene: TRBD2
v_gene: TRBV19

CDR3nt: TGTGCCAGCAGGGGACAGTACTCTGGAAACACCATATATTTT
CDR3aa: CASRGQYSGNTIYF
j_gene: TRBJ1-3
abundance: .
d_gene: TRBD1
v_gene: TRBV6-5

CDR3nt: TGTGCCAGCAGCGACGAACTAGCGGGAGGATCGGACTACGAGCAGTACTTC
CDR3aa: CASSDELAGGSDYEQYF
j_gene: TRBJ2-7
abundance: .
d_gene: TRBD2
v_gene: TRBV2

CDR3nt: TGTGCCAGCTCACCACAGGGGTGGACAGATTCCTACGAGCAGTACTTC
CDR3aa: CASSPQGWTDSYEQYF
j_gene: TRBJ2-7
abundance: .
d_gene: .
v_gene: TRBV18

CDR3nt: TGTGCCAGCACCCCTACGAGCGAGCAGTACTTC
CDR3aa: CASTPTSEQYF
j_gene: TRBJ2-7
abundance: once
d_gene: .
v_gene: TRBV9